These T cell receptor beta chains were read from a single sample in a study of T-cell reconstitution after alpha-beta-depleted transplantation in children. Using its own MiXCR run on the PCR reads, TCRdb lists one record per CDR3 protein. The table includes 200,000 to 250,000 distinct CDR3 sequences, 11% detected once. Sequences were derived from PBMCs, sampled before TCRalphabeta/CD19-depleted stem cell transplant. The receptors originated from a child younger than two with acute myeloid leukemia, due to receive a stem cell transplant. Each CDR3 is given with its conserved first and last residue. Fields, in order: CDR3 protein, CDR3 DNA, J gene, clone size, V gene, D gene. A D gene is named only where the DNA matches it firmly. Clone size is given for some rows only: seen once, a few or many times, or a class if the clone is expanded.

CAASDREGETQYF	TGTGCCGCCTCTGACCGGGAGGGGGAGACCCAGTACTTC	TRBJ2-5	NA	TRBV10-3	TRBD2
CASSQDRWTVPTNNEQFF	TGTGCCAGCAGCCAAGATCGTTGGACAGTACCTACAAACAATGAGCAGTTCTTC	TRBJ2-1	many	TRBV14	NA
CSARTGKGEAFF	TGCAGTGCTAGGACAGGGAAAGGTGAAGCTTTCTTT	TRBJ1-1	many	TRBV20-1	TRBD1
CASSQVLATSTDTQYF	TGTGCCAGCAGCCAAGTACTAGCCACTAGCACAGATACGCAGTATTTT	TRBJ2-3	many	TRBV3-1	NA
CSARGRDTDTQYF	TGCAGTGCCCGAGGGAGGGACACAGATACGCAGTATTTT	TRBJ2-3	many	TRBV20-1	TRBD2
CASSAGTASIRGELFF	TGTGCCAGCAGCGCGGGGACAGCATCTATTAGAGGGGAGCTGTTTTTT	TRBJ2-2	many	TRBV9	TRBD1
CASGLVLGLAGPKNIQYF	TGTGCTAGTGGTTTGGTACTGGGACTAGCGGGACCCAAAAACATTCAGTACTTC	TRBJ2-4	many	TRBV12-5	TRBD2
CASSLYNRNEQFF	TGTGCCAGCAGTTTATATAACAGGAATGAGCAGTTCTTC	TRBJ2-1	many	TRBV28	NA
CASSLAQGNSYNEQFF	TGCGCCAGCAGCTTGGCCCAGGGAAACTCCTACAATGAGCAGTTCTTC	TRBJ2-1	many	TRBV5-1	NA
CASRGAGAGTDTQYF	TGTGCCAGCAGGGGAGCGGGAGCCGGCACAGATACGCAGTATTTT	TRBJ2-3	many	TRBV28	TRBD2
CASSSGQINEKLFF	TGCGCCAGCAGCTCCGGACAGATCAATGAAAAACTGTTTTTT	TRBJ1-4	many	TRBV5-1	NA
CASTRSRGRLETQYF	TGTGCCAGCACCCGCTCCAGGGGGCGCTTGGAGACCCAGTACTTC	TRBJ2-5	many	TRBV12-3/TRBV12-4	TRBD1
CASSLGGVAEYF	TGTGCCAGCAGTTTGGGTGGGGTGGCGGAGTATTTT	TRBJ2-3	few	TRBV12-3/TRBV12-4	NA
CASSGITGMGGTDTQYF	TGCGCCAGCAGTGGCATAACAGGGATGGGCGGCACAGATACGCAGTATTTT	TRBJ2-3	many	TRBV10-2	NA
CASSSQTSGSYNEQFF	TGTGCCAGCAGCTCCCAGACTAGCGGGAGCTACAATGAGCAGTTCTTC	TRBJ2-1	few	TRBV7-9	TRBD2
CATSDLSRGQWETQYF	TGTGCCACCAGTGATCTATCCAGGGGGCAATGGGAGACCCAGTACTTC	TRBJ2-5	many	TRBV24-1	TRBD1
CSALIISGVRTDTQYF	TGCAGTGCCCTTATTATATCAGGGGTACGCACAGATACGCAGTATTTT	TRBJ2-3	many	TRBV20-1	NA
CASSLVSGGTGELFF	TGTGCCAGCAGCTTGGTATCTGGCGGCACCGGGGAGCTGTTTTTT	TRBJ2-2	NA	TRBV7-6	NA
CASSRSGDALYNEQFF	TGTGCCAGCAGTCGTAGCGGCGACGCGCTCTACAATGAGCAGTTCTTC	TRBJ2-1	many	TRBV3-2	NA
CASSVGQGKTGELFF	TGCGCCAGCAGCGTGGGACAGGGGAAGACCGGGGAGCTGTTTTTT	TRBJ2-2	many	TRBV5-1	TRBD1
CSAGASDNEKLFF	TGCAGTGCCGGGGCCAGTGACAATGAAAAACTGTTTTTT	TRBJ1-4	NA	TRBV20-1	NA
CATSDLLAGEQYF	TGTGCCACCAGTGATTTGTTAGCGGGGGAGCAGTACTTC	TRBJ2-7	many	TRBV24-1	TRBD2
CAAGSYEQYF	TGTGCCGCAGGGTCCTACGAGCAGTACTTC	TRBJ2-7	few	TRBV19	NA
CASSLPGQINSNTGELFF	TGTGCCAGCAGCTTGCCGGGACAGATAAACTCGAACACCGGGGAGCTGTTTTTT	TRBJ2-2	many	TRBV5-4	TRBD1
CASSFTRFRGRTGELFF	TGTGCCAGCAGTTTCACGCGCTTCCGTGGACGTACCGGGGAGCTGTTTTTT	TRBJ2-2	many	TRBV28	NA
CASKPIGFSYEQYF	TGTGCCAGCAAACCAATCGGCTTCTCCTACGAGCAGTACTTC	TRBJ2-7	few	TRBV28	NA
CASSPSGGGNYGYTF	TGTGCCAGCAGCCCCTCAGGGGGTGGAAACTATGGCTACACCTTC	TRBJ1-2	many	TRBV6-2/TRBV6-3	TRBD1
CASSLVSGSRDTQYF	TGTGCCAGCAGCTTAGTTAGCGGCTCACGAGATACGCAGTATTTT	TRBJ2-3	many	TRBV11-2	NA
CASSMRADQETQYF	TGTGCCAGTAGTATGCGGGCAGACCAAGAGACCCAGTACTTC	TRBJ2-5	few	TRBV19	NA
CASSIGATWEQYF	TGTGCCAGTAGTATAGGGGCTACCTGGGAGCAGTACTTC	TRBJ2-7	many	TRBV19	NA
CAISSRDSQETQYF	TGTGCCATCAGCAGCCGGGACAGCCAAGAGACCCAGTACTTC	TRBJ2-5	many	TRBV10-3	TRBD1
CASSSPGQEETQYF	TGTGCCAGCAGCTCTCCGGGACAGGAAGAGACCCAGTACTTC	TRBJ2-5	many	TRBV5-8	TRBD1
CASSHGRRLNQPQHF	TGTGCCAGCAGCCACGGACGGCGTCTCAATCAGCCCCAGCATTTT	TRBJ1-5	many	TRBV7-8	NA
CASSLSANEKLFF	TGTGCCAGCAGCTTATCCGCAAATGAAAAACTGTTTTTT	TRBJ1-4	few	TRBV7-2	NA
CSASPGRNGYTF	TGCAGTGCTAGCCCAGGGAGGAATGGCTACACCTTC	TRBJ1-2	many	TRBV20-1	NA
CASSVSIDEQYF	TGTGCCTCTTCGGTGTCCATTGACGAGCAGTACTTC	TRBJ2-7	NA	TRBV2	NA
CASSLAQYNEQFF	TGTGCCAGCAGCTTGGCACAATACAATGAGCAGTTCTTC	TRBJ2-1	many	TRBV5-6	NA
CSVQRGLNNEQFF	TGCAGCGTTCAAAGGGGACTCAACAATGAGCAGTTCTTC	TRBJ2-1	many	TRBV29-1	NA
CASSLGQGTNGYTF	TGTGCCAGCAGCTTGGGACAGGGAACTAATGGCTACACCTTC	TRBJ1-2	many	TRBV5-8	TRBD1
CASSYKRGDGDTQYF	TGTGCCAGCAGTTACAAGCGGGGGGATGGGGATACGCAGTATTTT	TRBJ2-3	many	TRBV6-5	TRBD2
CASSPVSGIYNEQFF	TGTGCCAGCTCACCAGTAAGCGGGATCTACAATGAGCAGTTCTTC	TRBJ2-1	many	TRBV18	TRBD2